Below, 2 T cell receptor beta chains from the same sample are listed, as sequenced in a study of blood T cell repertoires in COVID-19. The data were produced by immunoSEQ multiplex PCR, yet TCRdb's version contains in-frame clones alone and is incomplete. The sample lists about 130,000 clones, 86% occurring once. The specimen was PBMCs or T cells enriched from blood (not recorded which). These receptors came from a woman between 50 and 59 years old who had recovered from COVID-19.

The table lists this clone with a count of one. This chain joins TRBV9 and TRBJ2-7; D is uncertain. This CDR3 has 15 amino acids. The germline V gene encodes CDR1 SGDLS and CDR2 YYNGEE. The ends were cut back, 0 bases at V and 1 base at J, with 11 bases in the middle. The CDR3 DNA reads as TGTGCCAGCAGCGTAGGCTCAGGTAGATCCTACGAGCAGTACTTC. Its translation: CASSVGSGRSYEQYF.

The chain is built from TRBV6-1 and TRBJ2-7; the match to TRBD1 covers 8 bases. Germline-derived CDR1 and CDR2 are MNHNS and SASEGT. V shed 2 bases, J shed 0 bases, and the junction held 3 bases outside the gene matches. This CDR3 has 15 amino acids. This CDR3 is CASSELQGGSYEQYF. Written as DNA, the CDR3 is TGTGCCAGCAGTGAACTACAGGGGGGCTCCTACGAGCAGTACTTC.